A single sample gave rise to the 3 T cell receptor beta chains below, sequenced in a study of cytomegalovirus exposure and HLA in healthy donors. Vbeta (60) and Jbeta (13) primers were used in the PCR. Produced via immunoSEQ multiplex PCR; TCRdb's table is partial and in-frame only. Of some 160,000 clones listed, 80% to 85% are singletons. The sequenced sample was PBMCs. The receptors were gathered from a boy younger than 10 in good health and CMV-seronegative.

The chain carries TRBV5-1 and TRBJ2-2; 8 nucleotides agree with TRBD1. The CDR3 runs to 13 residues. Per germline, CDR1 SGHRS and CDR2 YFSETQ. V shed 5 bases, J shed 6 bases, and the junction held 3 bases outside the gene matches. As DNA, the CDR3 is TGCGCCAGCAGACTGACAGGGGCCGGGGAGCTGTTTTTT. This sequence encodes CASRLTGAGELFF.

This rearrangement joins TRBV27 to TRBJ1-1; D may be TRBD1 (5 bases). The germline gives CDR1 MNHEY, CDR2 SMNVEV (reference sequence). The CDR3 runs to 14 residues. V lost 8 bases and J lost 1, with 14 bases in between. As DNA, the CDR3 is TGTGCCAGCCTACCCTTGGGGGGGAACACTGAAGCTTTCTTT. It translates to CASLPLGGNTEAFF.

The chain joins TRBV19 to TRBJ2-5; a weak D match, TRBD1 (5 bases). Between the trimmed V and J ends, which lost 6 bases and 1 base, there was a span of 9 bases. Germline assignment: CDR1 LNHDA and CDR2 SQIVND (reference sequence). This CDR3 comprises 13 residues. CDR3 sequence reads: CASRQGSQETQYF. CDR3 DNA sequence: TGTGCCAGTAGGCAGGGTAGCCAAGAGACCCAGTACTTC.